These 10 T cell receptor beta chains were all obtained from the same sample, sequenced in a study of cytomegalovirus exposure and HLA in healthy donors. Researchers ran the PCR with 60 Vbeta and 13 Jbeta primers. Method: immunoSEQ multiplex PCR; TCRdb's copy keeps in-frame clones and lacks some. The sample has 100,000 to 150,000 clones; roughly 72% are singletons. The sequenced material came from PBMCs. These receptors originate from a man aged 40-55 years in good health and CMV-seropositive.

The table lists this clone with a count of one. Written as DNA, the CDR3 is TGTGCCAGCAGTGGGATAAGGACAGGGGGTTTTTACGAGCAGTACTTC. Translating gives CASSGIRTGGFYEQYF. V usage is TRBV27 and J usage is TRBJ2-7, with 10 positions matching TRBD1. CDR1 and CDR2 (germline): MNHEY, SMNVEV (reference sequence). The CDR3 is made up of 16 amino acids. V dropped 5 bases and J dropped 4; count of bases not matched to a gene: 11.

This chain joins TRBV5-1 and TRBJ1-1; TRBD1 agrees at 8 bases. The germline V gene encodes CDR1 SGHRS and CDR2 YFSETQ. This CDR3 has 13 amino acids. V lost 2 bases to trimming and J lost 6 bases; unmatched junction nucleotides: 3. Written as DNA, the CDR3 is TGCGCCAGCAGCTTTGACAGGGGCGCTGAAGCTTTCTTT. This encodes CASSFDRGAEAFF.

DNA for the CDR3: TGTGCCAGTAGTCTCTCAGTCAATAGCAATCAGCCCCAGCATTTT. Encoded protein: CASSLSVNSNQPQHF. The gene calls are TRBV19 and TRBJ1-5; D unresolved. This CDR3 spans 15 amino acids. V dropped 5 bases and J dropped 0 bases, with 11 bases sitting between them. The germline V gene encodes CDR1 LNHDA and CDR2 SQIVND (reference sequence).

The genes are TRBV5-4 and TRBJ2-1, with D possibly being TRBD2 (7 bases). The CDR3 is 15 amino acids. Germline CDR1 SGHNT, CDR2 YYREEE (reference sequence). Trimming pared 3 bases from V and 2 bases from J, leaving 12 bases between. The CDR3 coding sequence is TGTGCCAGCAGCTCAGAGGGGGGGACCTACAATGAGCAGTTCTTC. Translating gives CASSSEGGTYNEQFF.

This clone was seen once. The genes are TRBV19 and TRBJ1-2; no clear D. The CDR3 contains 11 residues. V dropped 10 bases and J dropped 1 base, with 7 bases sitting between them. CDR1 and CDR2 from the germline V gene are LNHDA and SQIVND (reference sequence). CDR3 in amino acids: CATPSNYGYTF. In nucleotides, the CDR3 is TGTGCCACCCCGAGTAACTATGGCTACACCTTC. The entire variable domain, with the rest obtained from reference TRBV19 and TRBJ1-2, is as follows: DGGITQSPKYLFRKEGQNVTLSCEQNLNHDAMYWYRQDPGQGLRLIYYSQIVNDFQKGDIAEGYSVSREKKESFPLTVTSAQKNPTAFYLCATPSNYGYTFGSGTRLTVV.

J is TRBJ2-1 and V is TRBV7-8; 9 bases fit TRBD2. Germline-derived CDR1 and CDR2 are SGHVS and FQNEAQ. There are 19 residues in the CDR3. The ends lost 5 bases at V and 4 bases at J; junction bases unmatched: 18. The CDR3 spells CASSPTGGLASRPYNEQFF. CDR3 nucleotides: TGTGCCAGCAGCCCAACCGGAGGACTAGCGTCCCGGCCTTACAATGAGCAGTTCTTC.

The gene calls are TRBV13 and TRBJ2-1, with 9 nucleotides matching TRBD2. This CDR3 is 16 amino acids long. The germline V gene encodes CDR1 PRHDT and CDR2 FYEKMQ (reference sequence). The V and J ends lost 4 bases and 8 bases, in that order; junction bases with no gene match: 12. The CDR3, as DNA: TGTGCCAGCAGCTCCCGGGGGGGCGGGAGGGTCTATGAGCAGTTCTTC. This codes for CASSSRGGGRVYEQFF.

The chain is built from TRBV27 and TRBJ1-6; D is perhaps TRBD1 (5 bases). Germline lookup yields CDR1 MNHEY and CDR2 SMNVEV (reference sequence). Trimming removed 5 bases at V and 14 bases at J, with 13 bases between. The CDR3 totals 12 residues. The CDR3 DNA sequence: TGTGCCAGCAGTCGCTGGGAAGGGGCCCTCCACTTT. Its protein is CASSRWEGALHF.

This clone was picked up a small number of times. The genes are TRBV19 and TRBJ1-2; TRBD1 agrees at 7 bases. The CDR3 is 14 residues long. With 5 bases clipped from V and 8 bases from J, the junction kept 11 bases outside the gene matches. Germline CDR1 LNHDA, CDR2 SQIVND (reference sequence). CDR3 loop: CASSPDKGALGYTF. The CDR3 DNA is TGTGCCAGTAGTCCCGATAAGGGGGCTCTAGGCTACACCTTC.

The chain recombines TRBV2 with TRBJ1-1, with TRBD1 as a possible D gene (5 bases). Trimming left V 1 base short and J 6 bases short, with 12 bases between. CDR1 SNHLY and CDR2 FYNNEI come from the germline V gene. This CDR3 region has 14 residues. CDR3 sequence reads: CASSEELGGAEAFF. CDR3 sequence (DNA): TGTGCCAGCAGTGAAGAGTTGGGGGGAGCTGAAGCTTTCTTT.